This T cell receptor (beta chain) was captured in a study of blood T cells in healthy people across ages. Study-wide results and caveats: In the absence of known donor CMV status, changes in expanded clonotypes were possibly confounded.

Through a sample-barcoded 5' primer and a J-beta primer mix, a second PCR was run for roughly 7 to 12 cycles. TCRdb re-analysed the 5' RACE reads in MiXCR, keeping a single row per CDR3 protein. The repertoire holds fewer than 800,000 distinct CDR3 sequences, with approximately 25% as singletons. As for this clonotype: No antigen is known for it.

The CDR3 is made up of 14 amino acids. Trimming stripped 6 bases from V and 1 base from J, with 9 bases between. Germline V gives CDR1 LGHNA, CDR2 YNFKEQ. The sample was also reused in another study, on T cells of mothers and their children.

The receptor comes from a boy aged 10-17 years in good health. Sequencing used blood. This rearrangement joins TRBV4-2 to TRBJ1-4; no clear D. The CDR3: CASRARGTNEKLFF. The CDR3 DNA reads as TGTGCCAGCAGAGCGCGTGGAACTAATGAAAAACTGTTTTTT.